The source of this TCR beta chain is a study of cytomegalovirus exposure and HLA in healthy donors. Whole-study findings and limits: Specificity of a few CMV-associated chains for CMV antigens was verified in vitro.

The sample holds a few counts of this clone. The antigen is unknown. Amplification used 60 Vbeta primers and 13 Jbeta primers. How the authors handled the data: Later reanalysis found around 74 million unique TCR beta chains, around 9.9 million of them shared. Repertoires were generated with immunoSEQ multiplex PCR, while TCRdb's copy carries only in-frame clones and drops some. V, J and clone size reflect that table, while D and trimming were determined from the DNA. The table includes 130,000 or so clones, roughly 8.3% detected once. The ends were cut back, 1 base at V and 4 bases at J, with 5 bases in the middle. The germline CDR1 and CDR2 sequences are SGHDN and FVKESK. The CDR3 extends over 14 amino acids.

The sequence derives from a man between 35 and 55 years old in good health and CMV-seronegative. The V and J genes are TRBV14 and TRBJ2-6, with D unresolved. Sequenced: PBMCs. CDR3 in amino acids: CASSQALGANVLTF. The CDR3 DNA reads TGTGCCAGCAGCCAAGCGTTGGGGGCCAACGTCCTGACTTTC.